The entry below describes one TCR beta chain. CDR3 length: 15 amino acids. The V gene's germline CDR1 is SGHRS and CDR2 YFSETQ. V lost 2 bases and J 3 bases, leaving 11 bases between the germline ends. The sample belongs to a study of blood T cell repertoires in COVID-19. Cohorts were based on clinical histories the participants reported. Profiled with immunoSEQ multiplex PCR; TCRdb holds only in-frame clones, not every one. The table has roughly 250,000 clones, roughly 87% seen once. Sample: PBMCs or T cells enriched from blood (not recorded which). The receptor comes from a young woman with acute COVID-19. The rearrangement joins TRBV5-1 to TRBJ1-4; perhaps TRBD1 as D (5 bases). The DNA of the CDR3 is TGCGCCAGCAGCTTCCTTAGACAGCCTAATGAAAAACTGTTTTTT. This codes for CASSFLRQPNEKLFF. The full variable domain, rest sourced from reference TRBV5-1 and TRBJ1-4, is KAGVTQTPRYLIKTRGQQVTLSCSPISGHRSVSWYQQTPGQGLQFLFEYFSETQRNKGNFPGRFSGRQFSNSRSEMNVSTLELGDSALYLCASSFLRQPNEKLFFGSGTQLSVL.